This TCR beta chain was identified in a study of blood T cell repertoires in COVID-19. This CDR3 region has 15 residues. V was cut by 2 bases and J by 4 bases, with 13 bases left in between. Germline values: CDR1 SGHTA, CDR2 FQGTGA. Original handling: Amplification with reference gene primers provided the estimates of nucleated cell counts. This table comes from immunoSEQ multiplex PCR, and its TCRdb copy is limited to in-frame clones, with some not included. The DNA gave D and trimming, while V, J and clone size come from that table. Counted here are about 280,000 clones, roughly 80% occurring once; the ten biggest clones make up 5%. Recruitment covered about two dozen US areas and drew participants whose ages spanned about 18 to 100 years. Self-reported history from a screening survey and questionnaire set each donor's cohort. Exposed participants came across a COVID-19 case within 2 weeks before study entry.

The genes are TRBV7-3 and TRBJ2-3; a possible D gene is TRBD2 (6 bases). This clonotype was sampled from a man aged 35-49 years who had been exposed to COVID-19. Sequencing input: PBMCs or T cells enriched from blood (not recorded which). This CDR3 is CASSLVGGPADTQYF. The CDR3 nucleotides are TGTGCCAGCAGCTTAGTGGGAGGCCCAGCAGATACGCAGTATTTT.